The subject of this entry is one TCR delta chain. The entry originates in a study of gamma-delta T cells after stem cell transplantation. TCRdb re-called clones from the RT-PCR reads via CATT. Here the sample spans 2,000 to 2,500 delta-chain clones, roughly 45% being singletons. Germline V CDR1 and CDR2: GEAIGNYY, EKD. CDR3 size: 16 residues. The V and J ends lost 5 bases and 2 bases, in that order; junction bases with no gene match: 10. The specimen sequenced was gamma-delta T cells. V is TRDV2 and J is TRDJ1, with TRDD3 matching 10 bases. This TCR was recovered from a human donor. It is not recorded whose cells these are; they may come from a transplant donor. CDR3 bases: TGTGCCTGTGTGTGGTTGGGGGATACTCGAACCGATAAACTCATCTTT. It yields the protein CACVWLGDTRTDKLIF.